The 21 T cell receptor beta chains in this list originate from one sample, sequenced in a study of blood T cell repertoires in COVID-19 (dated by TCRdb to 2018 to 2020). Library preparation employed the immunoSEQ multiplex PCR assay. What TCRdb holds here is the immuneACCESS table cut down to in-frame rearrangements. Part of the clones is not present; checked against another copy, under half of the missing clones reflect an unresolved V gene, and the others are unexplained. Present in this sample are about 670,000 clones, approximately 90% of which were seen just once. Of the sample, more than 0.25% is held by the ten largest clones. Sequencing was carried out using peripheral blood. The receptors here all came from a woman between 18 and 30 years old with acute or convalescent COVID-19.

V usage is TRBV5-1 and J usage is TRBJ2-7; 8 bases align to TRBD1. The germline V gene has CDR1 SGHRS and CDR2 YFSETQ. The CDR3 runs 16 residues. V was pared by 5 bases and J by 6 bases, with 16 bases of the junction left unmatched. Here the CDR3 DNA reads TGCGCCAGCAGTCGGGGTTGGGCAGGGGGCAGGTCCGAGCAGTACTTC. Translating gives CASSRGWAGGRSEQYF.

This CDR3 is CASSVGGVNYGYTF. The CDR3 DNA follows: TGTGCCAGCAGCGTAGGTGGAGTCAACTATGGCTACACCTTC. The chain combines TRBV9 with TRBJ1-2; D gene ambiguous. CDR3 length: 14 amino acids. Trimming removed 0 bases from V and 2 bases from J, with 8 bases in between. CDR1 is SGDLS and CDR2 is YYNGEE in the germline V gene. The full variable domain, in which reference TRBV9 and TRBJ1-2 provide the parts outside the CDR3, is DSGVTQTPKHLITATGQRVTLRCSPRSGDLSVYWYQQSLDQGLQFLIQYYNGEERAKGNILERFSAQQFPDLHSELNLSSLELGDSALYFCASSVGGVNYGYTFGSGTRLTVV.

V gene TRBV6-6 combines with J gene TRBJ1-6; tentative D call: TRBD1 (5 bases). CDR3 length: 17 residues. Trimming removed 5 bases from V and 7 bases from J, with 21 bases in between. CDR1 MNHNY and CDR2 SVGAGI come from the germline V gene (reference sequence). As DNA, the CDR3 is TGTGCCAGCAGTCCCCGGGTAGGAGGGACGGCAAATTCACCCCTCCACTTT. It encodes CASSPRVGGTANSPLHF.

With respect to this clone: This sample also contains other DNA sequences that code for the same CDR3. The CDR3 DNA follows: TGCGCCAGCAGCCCAGGGACAGAGAACACTGAAGCTTTCTTT. It encodes CASSPGTENTEAFF. This rearrangement joins TRBV5-1 to TRBJ1-1; 7 bases agree with TRBD1. The CDR3 spans 14 residues. V shed 4 bases, J shed 1 base, and the junction held 4 bases outside the gene matches. The germline gives CDR1 SGHRS, CDR2 YFSETQ.

V gene TRBV10-3 combines with J gene TRBJ2-3; 9 bases map to TRBD2. CDR3 length: 15 amino acids. CDR1 and CDR2 (germline): ENHRY, SYGVKD. J lost 5 bases, V lost 3 bases, and 6 bases had no gene match. The CDR3: CAISDPSGVQDTQYF. The CDR3 DNA follows: TGTGCCATCAGTGATCCTAGCGGGGTACAAGATACGCAGTATTTT.

The rearrangement joins TRBV4-2 to TRBJ2-2; 7 nucleotides align to TRBD1. Trimming at V came to 4 bases and at J to 7 bases, leaving 12 bases not matched to a gene. In germline, CDR1 is LGHNA, CDR2 YNFKEQ. This CDR3 comprises 16 residues. The CDR3 region is CASSLGAQGVGGELFF. CDR3 coding DNA: TGTGCCAGCAGCCTAGGGGCGCAGGGGGTAGGCGGGGAGCTGTTTTTT.

The chain joins TRBV5-1 to TRBJ2-1; D is ambiguous. CDR1 is SGHRS and CDR2 is YFSETQ in the germline V gene. The CDR3 loop spans 12 amino acids. The V and J ends lost 0 bases and 10 bases respectively, with 8 bases between them. CDR3 amino acids: CASSLAEREQFF. The CDR3 DNA reads as TGCGCCAGCAGCTTGGCCGAACGGGAGCAGTTCTTC.

The chain joins TRBV7-3 to TRBJ1-1; 9 nucleotides line up with TRBD1. Germline values: CDR1 SGHTA, CDR2 FQGTGA. The trim removed 4 bases at V and 7 bases at J, leaving 10 bases unmatched. This CDR3 has 15 amino acids. CDR3 coding DNA: TGTGCCAGCAGCTCAACCGGGACAGGGAAAGTTGAAGCTTTCTTT. Protein: CASSSTGTGKVEAFF. The whole variable domain, remainder taken from reference TRBV7-3 and TRBJ1-1, is GAGVSQTPSNKVTEKGKYVELRCDPISGHTALYWYRQSLGQGPEFLIYFQGTGAADDSGLPNDRFFAVRPEGSVSTLKIQRTERGDSAVYLCASSSTGTGKVEAFFGQGTRLTVV.

This CDR3 reads CASSQAAGSTDTQYF. The CDR3 nucleotides read TGTGCCAGCAGCCAAGCGGCAGGGAGCACAGATACGCAGTATTTT. This chain connects TRBV4-2 to TRBJ2-3; D perhaps matches TRBD1 (5 bases). This CDR3 comprises 15 residues. The V and J ends lost 1 base and 0 bases respectively, with 8 bases between them. Per the germline V gene, CDR1 is LGHNA and CDR2 is YNFKEQ.

The genes are TRBV10-3 and TRBJ1-1; no reliable D call. The germline V gene encodes CDR1 ENHRY and CDR2 SYGVKD. The V end lost 4 bases, the J end lost 1 base, and 10 bases lay between the germline ends. The CDR3 totals 14 residues. The CDR3 nucleotides read TGTGCCATCAGTGGGAGTAGCGCGAACACTGAAGCTTTCTTT. Its protein is CAISGSSANTEAFF.

This chain joins TRBV9 and TRBJ1-4, with D perhaps TRBD1 (6 bases). Per the germline V gene, CDR1 is SGDLS and CDR2 is YYNGEE. This CDR3 has 17 residues. The V end lost 0 bases, the J end lost 3 bases, and 15 bases lay between the germline ends. CDR3 region: CASSVGYLTGSNEKLFF. The DNA of the CDR3 is TGTGCCAGCAGCGTAGGTTACCTTACAGGGTCTAATGAAAAACTGTTTTTT.

V is TRBV6-2 or TRBV6-3 and J is TRBJ1-5, with 7 bases that match TRBD1. The CDR3 contains 16 residues. Trimming at V came to 2 bases and at J to 3 bases, leaving 7 bases not matched to a gene. Germline CDR1 reads MNHEY; CDR2 reads SVGEGT. The CDR3 reads CASSYGGTVPNQPQHF. For the CDR3, the DNA is TGTGCCAGCAGTTACGGGGGGACAGTACCCAATCAGCCCCAGCATTTT.

A single count supports this clone. This chain connects TRBV10-3 to TRBJ1-2, with TRBD1 matching over 9 bases. The V segment lost 7 bases and the J segment 4 bases; nucleotides outside the gene matches: 7. Germline CDR1 is ENHRY and CDR2 is SYGVKD. The CDR3 is 14 residues long. The CDR3, as DNA: TGTGCCATCAAGGGAACAGGGGGCGGCTATGGCTACACCTTC. Translation gives CAIKGTGGGYGYTF.

This chain joins TRBV11-3 and TRBJ2-7; 10 positions match TRBD2. The V and J ends lost 5 bases and 6 bases, in that order; junction bases with no gene match: 7. This CDR3 has 14 residues. Germline V gene sequence: CDR1 SGHNT, CDR2 YENEEA. The chain's CDR3 is CASSPSVAGGEQYF. The CDR3 region has the DNA TGTGCCAGCAGCCCCTCGGTAGCGGGGGGCGAGCAGTACTTC.

This clone was detected a few times. The chain employs TRBV23-1 and TRBJ1-1; 9 bases match TRBD1. TRBV23-1 is placed among ORFs of uncertain function. The CDR3 loop spans 17 amino acids. V trimming: 0 bases; J trimming: 1 base; junction bases outside the gene matches: 6. The CDR3 sequence: CASSQSAGTGPNTEAFF. CDR3 in DNA: TGCGCCAGCAGTCAATCGGCCGGGACAGGGCCGAACACTGAAGCTTTCTTT.

J is TRBJ2-6 and V is TRBV19, with a weak D call TRBD1 (6 bases). From germline, CDR1 is LNHDA and CDR2 SQIVND (reference sequence). V was pared by 4 bases and J by 2 bases, with 9 bases between. This CDR3 comprises 15 residues. The CDR3 here is CASSRTGTGANVLTF. The CDR3 DNA follows: TGTGCCAGTAGTAGAACAGGGACTGGGGCCAACGTCCTGACTTTC.

The chain has TRBV3-1 (or the pseudogene TRBV3-2) and TRBJ1-1; D is ambiguous. V lost 5 bases, J lost 6 bases, and 13 bases lay in between. Per germline, CDR1 LGHDT and CDR2 YNNKEL (reference sequence). CDR3 length: 13 residues. The CDR3 bases are TGTGCCAGCAGCGTCATAGCCGAGGCTGAAGCTTTCTTT. Protein: CASSVIAEAEAFF.

The V call is TRBV9, the J call TRBJ2-1; 7 bases agree with TRBD2. V trimming: 4 bases; J trimming: 2 bases; junction bases outside the gene matches: 6. The CDR3 totals 15 residues. In germline, CDR1 is SGDLS, CDR2 YYNGEE. DNA of the CDR3: TGTGCCAGCAGCCCAGTACGGGGGGCCTACAATGAGCAGTTCTTC. Its translation: CASSPVRGAYNEQFF.

The count of this clone is one. This chain joins TRBV4-1 and TRBJ1-3; maybe TRBD1 (6 bases). V was clipped by 4 bases and J by 0 bases, with 13 bases between them. The CDR3 is 16 amino acids. CDR1 MGHRA and CDR2 YSYEKL come from the germline V gene. The CDR3 nucleotides read TGCGCCAGCAGCCGCGAGACAGGAGTCTCTGGAAACACCATATATTTT. Translation: CASSRETGVSGNTIYF.

The CDR3 nucleotides read TGCGCCAGCAGCCTGTCGGGGGGATATAATTCACCCCTCCACTTT. Its translation: CASSLSGGYNSPLHF. The chain links TRBV5-1 to TRBJ1-6, with D tentatively TRBD1 (5 bases). Trimming removed 4 bases at V and 4 bases at J, with 12 bases between. CDR3 size: 15 residues. In germline, CDR1 is SGHRS, CDR2 YFSETQ.

The chain combines TRBV11-2 with TRBJ1-1, with D possibly TRBD1 on 6 matching bases. From germline, CDR1 is SGHAT and CDR2 FQNNGV. The ends were cut back, 4 bases at V and 5 bases at J, with 14 bases in the middle. The CDR3 is made up of 14 amino acids. The CDR3 sequence is CASSSIKGGTEAFF. CDR3 sequence (DNA): TGTGCCAGCAGCTCCATTAAGGGGGGGACTGAAGCTTTCTTT.